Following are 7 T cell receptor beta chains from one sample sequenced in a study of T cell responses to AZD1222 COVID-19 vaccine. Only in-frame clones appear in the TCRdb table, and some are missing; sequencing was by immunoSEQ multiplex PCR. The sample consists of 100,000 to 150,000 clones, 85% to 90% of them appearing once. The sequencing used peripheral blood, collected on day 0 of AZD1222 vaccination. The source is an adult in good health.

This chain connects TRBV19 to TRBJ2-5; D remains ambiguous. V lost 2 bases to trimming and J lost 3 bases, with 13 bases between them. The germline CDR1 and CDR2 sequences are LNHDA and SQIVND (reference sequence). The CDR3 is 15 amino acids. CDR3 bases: TGTGCCAGTAGTATAACGGGTACTGGCAAAGAGACCCAGTACTTC. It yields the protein CASSITGTGKETQYF. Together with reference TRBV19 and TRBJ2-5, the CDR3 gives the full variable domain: DGGITQSPKYLFRKEGQNVTLSCEQNLNHDAMYWYRQDPGQGLRLIYYSQIVNDFQKGDIAEGYSVSREKKESFPLTVTSAQKNPTAFYLCASSITGTGKETQYFGPGTRLLVL.

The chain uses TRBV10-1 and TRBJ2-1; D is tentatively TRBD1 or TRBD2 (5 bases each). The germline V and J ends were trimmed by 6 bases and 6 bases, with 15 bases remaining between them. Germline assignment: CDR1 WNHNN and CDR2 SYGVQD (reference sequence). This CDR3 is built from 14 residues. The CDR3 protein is CASSRWDAANEQFF. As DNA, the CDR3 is TGCGCCAGCAGCCGATGGGACGCTGCCAATGAGCAGTTCTTC.

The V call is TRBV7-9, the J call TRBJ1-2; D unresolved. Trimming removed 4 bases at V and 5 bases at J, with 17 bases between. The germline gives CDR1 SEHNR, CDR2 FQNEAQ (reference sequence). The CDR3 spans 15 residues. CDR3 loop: CASSWGERETYGYTF. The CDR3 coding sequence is TGTGCCAGCAGCTGGGGAGAGAGAGAAACATATGGCTACACCTTC.

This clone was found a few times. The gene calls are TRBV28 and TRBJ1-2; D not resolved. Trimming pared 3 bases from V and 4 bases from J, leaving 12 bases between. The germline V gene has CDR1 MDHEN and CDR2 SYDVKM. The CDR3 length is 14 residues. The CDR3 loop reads CASSLAGRIYGYTF. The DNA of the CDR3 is TGTGCCAGCAGTTTGGCCGGCCGGATCTATGGCTACACCTTC.

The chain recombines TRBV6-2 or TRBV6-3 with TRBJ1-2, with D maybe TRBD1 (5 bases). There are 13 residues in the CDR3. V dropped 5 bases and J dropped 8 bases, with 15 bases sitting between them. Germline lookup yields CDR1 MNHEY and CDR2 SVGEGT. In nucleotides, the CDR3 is TGTGCCAGCAGTGCATCACAGGTTAGAGGCTACACCTTC. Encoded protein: CASSASQVRGYTF.

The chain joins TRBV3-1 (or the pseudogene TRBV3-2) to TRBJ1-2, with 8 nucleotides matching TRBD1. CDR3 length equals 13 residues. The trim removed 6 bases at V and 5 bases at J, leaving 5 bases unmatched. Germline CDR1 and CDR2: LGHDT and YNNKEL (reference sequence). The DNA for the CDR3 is TGTGCCAGCAGTCGGACAGGGACGTATGGCTACACCTTC. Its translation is CASSRTGTYGYTF.

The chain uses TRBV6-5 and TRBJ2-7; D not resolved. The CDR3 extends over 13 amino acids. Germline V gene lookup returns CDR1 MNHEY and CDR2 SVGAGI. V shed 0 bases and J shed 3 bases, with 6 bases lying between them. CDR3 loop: CASSYSNSYEQYF. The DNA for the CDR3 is TGTGCCAGCAGTTACTCCAACAGCTACGAGCAGTACTTC.